This is a list of T cell receptor beta chains from one sample in a study of cytomegalovirus exposure and HLA in healthy donors. The repertoire was sequenced with immunoSEQ multiplex PCR; TCRdb's copy has only in-frame clones and lacks some. The sample has about 180,000 clones; about 86% are singletons. Sequencing used PBMCs. These TCRs come from a woman younger than 45 in good health and CMV-seronegative. Both conserved end residues are part of each CDR3. A D gene is named only where the DNA matches it firmly. Clone size appears in some rows only: once, few, many, or a class for an expanded clone.

j_call: TRBJ2-3; d_call: TRBD2; v_call: TRBV27; clone_size: once; cdr3_nt: TGTGCCAGCAGTTTAATAGCGGGGGCGACAGATACGCAGTATTTT; cdr3_aa: CASSLIAGATDTQYF
j_call: TRBJ2-3; d_call: TRBD1; v_call: TRBV15; clone_size: -; cdr3_nt: TGTGCCACCAGCAGAGATACGCTCGGGACAGGGGTTTATTTT; cdr3_aa: CATSRDTLGTGVYF
j_call: TRBJ2-7; d_call: -; v_call: TRBV9; clone_size: once; cdr3_nt: TGTGCCAGCAGCGTAGCCGACCACGAGCGAGAGGGAGGCTACGAGCAGTACTTC; cdr3_aa: CASSVADHEREGGYEQYF
j_call: TRBJ1-6; d_call: -; v_call: TRBV19; clone_size: -; cdr3_nt: TGTGCCAGTAGTAGGGCCCCTAATTCACCCCTCCACTTT; cdr3_aa: CASSRAPNSPLHF
j_call: TRBJ1-5; d_call: -; v_call: TRBV7-6; clone_size: -; cdr3_nt: TGTGCCAGCAGCTCTTACCCGGGTCGCAATCAGCCCCAGCATTTT; cdr3_aa: CASSSYPGRNQPQHF
j_call: TRBJ2-7; d_call: -; v_call: TRBV7-6; clone_size: -; cdr3_nt: TGTGCCAGCAGCTCCAGGGGCTACGAGCAGTACTTC; cdr3_aa: CASSSRGYEQYF
j_call: TRBJ2-5; d_call: TRBD2; v_call: TRBV9; clone_size: -; cdr3_nt: TGTGCCAGCCTAGAGCGGGGGAACAGGGAGACCCAGTACTTC; cdr3_aa: CASLERGNRETQYF
j_call: TRBJ2-1; d_call: TRBD2; v_call: TRBV5-8; clone_size: once; cdr3_nt: TGTGCCAGCAGCTTACTAGCGGGGGGGCCCAATGAGCAGTTCTTC; cdr3_aa: CASSLLAGGPNEQFF
j_call: TRBJ1-3; d_call: TRBD1; v_call: TRBV4-1; clone_size: -; cdr3_nt: TGCGCCAGCAGCCAACTGACAGGGGTCGGAAACACCATATATTTT; cdr3_aa: CASSQLTGVGNTIYF
j_call: TRBJ1-1; d_call: -; v_call: TRBV7-6; clone_size: -; cdr3_nt: TGTGCCAGCAGCTTAGTGGAACAGGCTGAAGCTTTCTTT; cdr3_aa: CASSLVEQAEAFF
j_call: TRBJ2-1; d_call: TRBD2; v_call: TRBV19; clone_size: -; cdr3_nt: TGTGCCAGTAAGGTAGCGGGGGTTCGTAGTGAGCAGTTCTTC; cdr3_aa: CASKVAGVRSEQFF
j_call: TRBJ2-2; d_call: -; v_call: TRBV2; clone_size: -; cdr3_nt: TGTGCCAGCAGTGAGAGTAGGGGTGGAGGGGAGCTGTTTTTT; cdr3_aa: CASSESRGGGELFF
j_call: TRBJ2-1; d_call: TRBD2; v_call: TRBV5-6; clone_size: -; cdr3_nt: TGTGCCAGCAGCTTACTAGCGGGACCCTACAATGAGCAGTTCTTC; cdr3_aa: CASSLLAGPYNEQFF
j_call: TRBJ2-3; d_call: -; v_call: TRBV5-1; clone_size: -; cdr3_nt: TGCGCCAGCAGCCTCCTTCCCAGCACAGATACGCAGTATTTT; cdr3_aa: CASSLLPSTDTQYF
j_call: TRBJ1-6; d_call: TRBD1; v_call: TRBV14; clone_size: -; cdr3_nt: TGTGCCAGCAGCTGGAAGGGGACAGAAAATAATTCACCCCTCCACTTT; cdr3_aa: CASSWKGTENNSPLHF
j_call: TRBJ1-6; d_call: -; v_call: TRBV5-1; clone_size: -; cdr3_nt: TGCGCCAGCAGCTTGGATGTAGGCAGGGTGGCTGATTCACCCCTCCACTTT; cdr3_aa: CASSLDVGRVADSPLHF
j_call: TRBJ2-7; d_call: -; v_call: TRBV6-1; clone_size: -; cdr3_nt: TGTGCCAGCAGAGGGTACAGGAATGCCTACGAGCAGTACTTC; cdr3_aa: CASRGYRNAYEQYF
j_call: TRBJ2-1; d_call: -; v_call: TRBV9; clone_size: -; cdr3_nt: TGTGCCAGCAGCAAAGCCAAGGGGGAAAGGGCCTCCTACAATGAGCAGTTCTTC; cdr3_aa: CASSKAKGERASYNEQFF
j_call: TRBJ2-1; d_call: -; v_call: TRBV7-9; clone_size: -; cdr3_nt: TGTGCCAGCAGTTCAGCTTTTGCGGCCGATGAGCAGTTCTTC; cdr3_aa: CASSSAFAADEQFF
j_call: TRBJ1-4; d_call: TRBD1; v_call: TRBV7-9; clone_size: -; cdr3_nt: TGTGCCAGCAGCACCCTGGGGGGACAGCTGGGGAAACTGTTTTTT; cdr3_aa: CASSTLGGQLGKLFF
j_call: TRBJ1-1; d_call: TRBD1; v_call: TRBV7-9; clone_size: -; cdr3_nt: TGTGCCAGCAGCCTGGACAGGCCTGAAGCTTTCTTT; cdr3_aa: CASSLDRPEAFF
j_call: TRBJ1-2; d_call: -; v_call: TRBV2; clone_size: -; cdr3_nt: TGTGCCAGCAAGGCCTCGTGGGCTTCCTATGGCTACACCTTC; cdr3_aa: CASKASWASYGYTF
j_call: TRBJ2-5; d_call: -; v_call: TRBV25-1; clone_size: -; cdr3_nt: TGTGCCAGCAGCCCACCGGCCGGCTGGGCAGAGACCCAGTACTTC; cdr3_aa: CASSPPAGWAETQYF
j_call: TRBJ1-1; d_call: TRBD1; v_call: TRBV6-5; clone_size: -; cdr3_nt: TGTGCCAGCAGGGACAGGGGGCGGGACACTGAAGCTTTCTTT; cdr3_aa: CASRDRGRDTEAFF
j_call: TRBJ1-2; d_call: -; v_call: TRBV7-9; clone_size: -; cdr3_nt: TGTGCCAGCAGCCTCGGACAGAACTATGGCTACACCTTC; cdr3_aa: CASSLGQNYGYTF
j_call: TRBJ1-6; d_call: TRBD1; v_call: TRBV2; clone_size: -; cdr3_nt: TGTGCCAGCAAAGACAGGGTAGGATCACCCCTCCACTTT; cdr3_aa: CASKDRVGSPLHF
j_call: TRBJ1-4; d_call: -; v_call: TRBV30; clone_size: -; cdr3_nt: TGTGCCTGGACTAAGACGGGTCCTGAAAAACTGTTTTTT; cdr3_aa: CAWTKTGPEKLFF
j_call: TRBJ1-2; d_call: -; v_call: TRBV6-1; clone_size: -; cdr3_nt: TGTGCCAGCAGCGAATGGAAGGCACAGATTTATGGCTACACCTTC; cdr3_aa: CASSEWKAQIYGYTF
j_call: TRBJ2-4; d_call: TRBD2; v_call: TRBV5-1; clone_size: -; cdr3_nt: TGCGCCAGCAAACCAGGTTATCGGGGGGTAGACAAAAACATTCAGTACTTC; cdr3_aa: CASKPGYRGVDKNIQYF